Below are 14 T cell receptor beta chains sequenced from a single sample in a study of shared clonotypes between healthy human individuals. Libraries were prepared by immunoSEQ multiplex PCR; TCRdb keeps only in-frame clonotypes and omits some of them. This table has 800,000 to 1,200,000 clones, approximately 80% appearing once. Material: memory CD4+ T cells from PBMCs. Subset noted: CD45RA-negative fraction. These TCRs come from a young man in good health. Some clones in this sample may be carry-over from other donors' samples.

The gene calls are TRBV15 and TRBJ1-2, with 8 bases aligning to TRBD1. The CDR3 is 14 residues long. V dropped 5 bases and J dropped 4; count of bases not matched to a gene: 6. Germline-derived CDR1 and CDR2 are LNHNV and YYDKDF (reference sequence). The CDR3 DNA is TGTGCCACCAGCGGACAGGGACATGGCTATGGCTACACCTTC. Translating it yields CATSGQGHGYGYTF. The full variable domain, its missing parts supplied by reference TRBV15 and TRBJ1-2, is DAMVIQNPRYQVTQFGKPVTLSCSQTLNHNVMYWYQQKSSQAPKLLFHYYDKDFNNEADTPDNFQSRRPNTSFCFLDIRSPGLGDTAMYLCATSGQGHGYGYTFGSGTRLTVV.

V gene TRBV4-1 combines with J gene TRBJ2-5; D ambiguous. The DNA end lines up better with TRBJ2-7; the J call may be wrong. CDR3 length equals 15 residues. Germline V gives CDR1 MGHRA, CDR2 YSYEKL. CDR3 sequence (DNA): TGCGCCAGCAGATGGGGTGAGTCAGGATCGTACGAGCAGTACTTC. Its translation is CASRWGESGSYEQYF.

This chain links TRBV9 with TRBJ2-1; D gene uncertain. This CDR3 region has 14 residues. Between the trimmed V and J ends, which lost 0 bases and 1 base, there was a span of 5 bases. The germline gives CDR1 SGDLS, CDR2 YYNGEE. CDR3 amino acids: CASSVGVSYNEQFF. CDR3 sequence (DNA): TGTGCCAGCAGCGTAGGTGTATCCTACAATGAGCAGTTCTTC.

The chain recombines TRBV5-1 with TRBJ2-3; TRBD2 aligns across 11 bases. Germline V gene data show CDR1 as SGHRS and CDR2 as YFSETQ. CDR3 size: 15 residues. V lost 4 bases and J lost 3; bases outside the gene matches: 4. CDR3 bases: TGCGCCAGCAGCGAGGGACTAGCGGAAACAGATACGCAGTATTTT. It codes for CASSEGLAETDTQYF. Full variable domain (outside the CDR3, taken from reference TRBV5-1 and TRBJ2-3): KAGVTQTPRYLIKTRGQQVTLSCSPISGHRSVSWYQQTPGQGLQFLFEYFSETQRNKGNFPGRFSGRQFSNSRSEMNVSTLELGDSALYLCASSEGLAETDTQYFGPGTRLTVL.

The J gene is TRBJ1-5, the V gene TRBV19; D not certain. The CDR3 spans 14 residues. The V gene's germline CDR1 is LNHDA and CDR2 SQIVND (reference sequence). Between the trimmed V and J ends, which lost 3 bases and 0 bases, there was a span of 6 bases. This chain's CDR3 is CASSIWDSNQPQHF. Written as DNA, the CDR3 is TGTGCCAGTAGTATTTGGGATAGCAATCAGCCCCAGCATTTT.

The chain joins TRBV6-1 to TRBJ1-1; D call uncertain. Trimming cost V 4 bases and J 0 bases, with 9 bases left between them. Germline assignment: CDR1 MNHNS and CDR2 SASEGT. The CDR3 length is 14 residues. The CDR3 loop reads CASSGWIMNTEAFF. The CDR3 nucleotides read TGTGCCAGCAGTGGGTGGATCATGAACACTGAAGCTTTCTTT.

CDR3 residues: CASSSAWDSTDTQYF. CDR3 nucleotide sequence: TGTGCCAGCAGTTCGGCATGGGACAGCACAGATACGCAGTATTTT. The genes are TRBV27 and TRBJ2-3, with D possibly called TRBD1 or TRBD2 (5 bases each). V was shortened by 4 bases and J by 0 bases, with 11 bases between the two germline ends. CDR3 length: 15 amino acids. Germline V gene sequence: CDR1 MNHEY, CDR2 SMNVEV (reference sequence).

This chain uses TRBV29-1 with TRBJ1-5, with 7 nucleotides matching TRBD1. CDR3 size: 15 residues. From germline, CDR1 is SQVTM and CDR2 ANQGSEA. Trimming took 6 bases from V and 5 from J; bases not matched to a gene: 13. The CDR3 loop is CSVRVGQAGDQPQHF. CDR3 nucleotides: TGCAGCGTCCGCGTTGGACAGGCGGGGGATCAGCCCCAGCATTTT.

The CDR3 loop reads CASSRTGDRETQYF. Written as DNA, the CDR3 is TGTGCCAGCAGCCGGACAGGGGATCGGGAGACCCAGTACTTC. The V gene is TRBV28, the J gene TRBJ2-5, with TRBD1 matching over 9 bases. The CDR3 has 14 residues. Germline V lookup: CDR1 MDHEN, CDR2 SYDVKM. J lost 5 bases, V lost 6 bases, and 7 bases had no gene match.

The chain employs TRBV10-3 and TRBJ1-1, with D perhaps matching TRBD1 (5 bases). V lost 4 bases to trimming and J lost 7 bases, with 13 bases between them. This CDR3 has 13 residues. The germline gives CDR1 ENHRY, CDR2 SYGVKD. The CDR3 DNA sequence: TGTGCCATCAGTGCTGATCGGGGCAATGAAGCTTTCTTT. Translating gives CAISADRGNEAFF.

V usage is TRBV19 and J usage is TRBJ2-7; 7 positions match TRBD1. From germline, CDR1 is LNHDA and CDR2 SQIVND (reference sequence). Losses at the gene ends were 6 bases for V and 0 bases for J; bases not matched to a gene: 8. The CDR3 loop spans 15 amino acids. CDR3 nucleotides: TGTGCCAGTAGAACAGGACAGGTGAGCTCCTACGAGCAGTACTTC. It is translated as CASRTGQVSSYEQYF. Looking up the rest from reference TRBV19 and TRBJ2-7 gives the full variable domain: DGGITQSPKYLFRKEGQNVTLSCEQNLNHDAMYWYRQDPGQGLRLIYYSQIVNDFQKGDIAEGYSVSREKKESFPLTVTSAQKNPTAFYLCASRTGQVSSYEQYFGPGTRLTVT.

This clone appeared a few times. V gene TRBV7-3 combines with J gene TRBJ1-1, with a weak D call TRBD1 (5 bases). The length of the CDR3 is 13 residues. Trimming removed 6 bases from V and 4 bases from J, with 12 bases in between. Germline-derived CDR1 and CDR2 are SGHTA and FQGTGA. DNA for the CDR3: TGTGCCAGCAGGCAGGGTGTTGGCACTGAAGCTTTCTTT. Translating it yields CASRQGVGTEAFF.

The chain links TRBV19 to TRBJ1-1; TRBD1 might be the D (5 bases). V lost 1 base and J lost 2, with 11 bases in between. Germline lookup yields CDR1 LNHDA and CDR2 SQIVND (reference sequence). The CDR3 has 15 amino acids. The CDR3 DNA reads TGTGCCAGTAGTATAGGGGCAGGGAGTAACACTGAAGCTTTCTTT. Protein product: CASSIGAGSNTEAFF.

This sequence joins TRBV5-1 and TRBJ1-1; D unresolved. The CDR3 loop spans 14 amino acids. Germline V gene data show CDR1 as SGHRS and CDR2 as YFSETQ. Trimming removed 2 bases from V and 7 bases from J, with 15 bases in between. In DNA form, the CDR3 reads TGCGCCAGCAGCTTTCGGGGTGCGGTGGGTGAAGCTTTCTTT. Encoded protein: CASSFRGAVGEAFF. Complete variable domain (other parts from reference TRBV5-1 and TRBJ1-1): KAGVTQTPRYLIKTRGQQVTLSCSPISGHRSVSWYQQTPGQGLQFLFEYFSETQRNKGNFPGRFSGRQFSNSRSEMNVSTLELGDSALYLCASSFRGAVGEAFFGQGTRLTVV.